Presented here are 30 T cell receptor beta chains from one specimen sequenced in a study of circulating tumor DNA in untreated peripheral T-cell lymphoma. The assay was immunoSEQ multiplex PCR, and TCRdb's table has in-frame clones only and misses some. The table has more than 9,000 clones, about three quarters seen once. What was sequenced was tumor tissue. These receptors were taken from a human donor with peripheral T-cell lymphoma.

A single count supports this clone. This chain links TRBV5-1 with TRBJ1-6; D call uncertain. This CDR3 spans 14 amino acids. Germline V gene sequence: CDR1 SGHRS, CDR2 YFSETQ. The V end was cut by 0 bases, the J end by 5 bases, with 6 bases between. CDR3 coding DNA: TGCGCCAGCAGCTTGGAGGTCGATAATTCACCCCTCCACTTT. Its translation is CASSLEVDNSPLHF.

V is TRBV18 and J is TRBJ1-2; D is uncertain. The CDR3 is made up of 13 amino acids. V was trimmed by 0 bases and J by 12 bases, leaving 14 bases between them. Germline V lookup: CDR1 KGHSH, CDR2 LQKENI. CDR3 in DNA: TGTGCCAGCTCACCACCGCTGGGGTACATGAACACCTTC. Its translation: CASSPPLGYMNTF.

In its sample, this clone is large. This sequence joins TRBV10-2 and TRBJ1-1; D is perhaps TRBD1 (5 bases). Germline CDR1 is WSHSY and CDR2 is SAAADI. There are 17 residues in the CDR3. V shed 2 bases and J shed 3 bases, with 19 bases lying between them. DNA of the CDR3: TGCGCCAGCAGTGAGGGGGGAGTGCGAGGGTTATACACTGAAGCTTTCTTT. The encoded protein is CASSEGGVRGLYTEAFF.

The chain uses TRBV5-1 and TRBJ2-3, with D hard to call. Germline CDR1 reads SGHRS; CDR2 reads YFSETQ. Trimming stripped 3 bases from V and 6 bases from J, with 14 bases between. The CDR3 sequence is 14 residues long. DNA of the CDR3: TGCGCCAGCAGCTCCCCGACTCTGACGGATACGCAGTATTTT. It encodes CASSSPTLTDTQYF.

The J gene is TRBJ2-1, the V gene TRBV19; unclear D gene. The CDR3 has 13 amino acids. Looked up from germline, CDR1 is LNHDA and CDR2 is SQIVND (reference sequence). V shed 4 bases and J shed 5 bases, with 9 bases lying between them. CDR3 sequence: CASSRIGNNEQFF. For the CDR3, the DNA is TGTGCCAGTAGTAGGATAGGAAACAATGAGCAGTTCTTC.

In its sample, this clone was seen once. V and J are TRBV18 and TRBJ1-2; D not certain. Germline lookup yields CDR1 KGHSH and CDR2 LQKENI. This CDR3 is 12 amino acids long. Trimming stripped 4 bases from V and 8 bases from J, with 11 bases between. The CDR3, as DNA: TGTGCCAGCTCACTGGATCTAATCGGCTACACCTTC. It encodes CASSLDLIGYTF.

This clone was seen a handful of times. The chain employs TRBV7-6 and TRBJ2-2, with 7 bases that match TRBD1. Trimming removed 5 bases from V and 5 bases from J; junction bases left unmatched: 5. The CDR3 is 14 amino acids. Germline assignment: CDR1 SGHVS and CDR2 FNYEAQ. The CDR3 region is CASSIQGYTGELFF. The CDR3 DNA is TGTGCCAGCAGCATACAGGGGTATACCGGGGAGCTGTTTTTT.

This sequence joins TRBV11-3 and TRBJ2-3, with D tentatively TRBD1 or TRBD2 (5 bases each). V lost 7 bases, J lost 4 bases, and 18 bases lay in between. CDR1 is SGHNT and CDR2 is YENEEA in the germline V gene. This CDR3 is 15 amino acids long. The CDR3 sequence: CASTLFEGKADTQYF. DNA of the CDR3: TGTGCCAGCACCCTGTTCGAGGGGAAAGCAGATACGCAGTATTTT.

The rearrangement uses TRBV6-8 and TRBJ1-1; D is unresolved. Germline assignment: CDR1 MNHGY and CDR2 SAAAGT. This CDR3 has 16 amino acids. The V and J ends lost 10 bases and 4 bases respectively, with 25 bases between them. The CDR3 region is CAIRLDSRLGFTEAFF. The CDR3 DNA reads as TGTGCCATCAGGCTGGACTCTAGGTTGGGGTTCACTGAAGCTTTCTTT.

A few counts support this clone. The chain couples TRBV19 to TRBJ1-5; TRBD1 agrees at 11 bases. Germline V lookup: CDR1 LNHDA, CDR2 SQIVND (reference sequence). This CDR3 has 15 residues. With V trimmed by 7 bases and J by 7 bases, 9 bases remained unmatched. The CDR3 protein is CASNTGTGGRQPQHF. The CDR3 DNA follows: TGTGCCAGTAATACCGGGACAGGGGGTAGACAGCCCCAGCATTTT.

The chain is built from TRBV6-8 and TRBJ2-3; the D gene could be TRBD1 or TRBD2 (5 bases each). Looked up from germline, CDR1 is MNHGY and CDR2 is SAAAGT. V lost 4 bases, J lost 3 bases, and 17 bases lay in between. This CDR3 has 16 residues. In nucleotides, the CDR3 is TGTGCCAGCAGTTTATTGGGGGAACTGTGGACAGATACGCAGTATTTT. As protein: CASSLLGELWTDTQYF.

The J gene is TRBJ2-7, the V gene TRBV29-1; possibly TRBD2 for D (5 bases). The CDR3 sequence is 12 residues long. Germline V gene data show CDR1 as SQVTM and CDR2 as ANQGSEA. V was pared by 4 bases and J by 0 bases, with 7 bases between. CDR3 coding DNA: TGCAGCGTTGCTACTAGCTCCTACGAGCAGTACTTC. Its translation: CSVATSSYEQYF.

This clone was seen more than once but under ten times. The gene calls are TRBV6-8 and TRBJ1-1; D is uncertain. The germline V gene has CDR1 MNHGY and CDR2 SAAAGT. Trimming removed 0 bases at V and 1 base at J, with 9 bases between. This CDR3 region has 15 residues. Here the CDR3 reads CASSYSSWQNTEAFF. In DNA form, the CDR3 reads TGTGCCAGCAGTTACTCGAGTTGGCAGAACACTGAAGCTTTCTTT.

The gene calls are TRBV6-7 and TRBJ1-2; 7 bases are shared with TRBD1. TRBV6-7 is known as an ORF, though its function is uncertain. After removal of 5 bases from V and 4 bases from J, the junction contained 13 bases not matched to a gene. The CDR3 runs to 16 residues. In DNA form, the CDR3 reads TGTGCCAGCAGTGAAATACTCAGGGGACAGACCTATGGCTACACCTTC. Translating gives CASSEILRGQTYGYTF.

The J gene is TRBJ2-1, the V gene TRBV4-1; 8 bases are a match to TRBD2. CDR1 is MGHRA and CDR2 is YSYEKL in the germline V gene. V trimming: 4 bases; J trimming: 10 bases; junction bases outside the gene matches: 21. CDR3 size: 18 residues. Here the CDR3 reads CASSPLFPSGGALGEQFF. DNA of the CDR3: TGCGCCAGCAGCCCCCTATTCCCCAGCGGGGGTGCCTTAGGGGAGCAGTTCTTC.

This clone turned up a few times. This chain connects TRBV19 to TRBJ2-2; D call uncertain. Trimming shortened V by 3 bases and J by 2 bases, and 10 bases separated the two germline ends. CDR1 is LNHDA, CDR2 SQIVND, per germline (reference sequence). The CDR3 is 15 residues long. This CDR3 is CASSIGDGNTGELFF. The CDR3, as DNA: TGTGCCAGTAGTATCGGAGATGGTAACACCGGGGAGCTGTTTTTT.

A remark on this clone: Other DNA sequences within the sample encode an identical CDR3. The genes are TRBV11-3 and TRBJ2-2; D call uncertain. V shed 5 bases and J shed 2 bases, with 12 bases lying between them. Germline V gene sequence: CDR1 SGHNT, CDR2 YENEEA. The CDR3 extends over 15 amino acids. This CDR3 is CASSLGFFNTGELFF. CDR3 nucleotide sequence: TGTGCCAGCAGCCTCGGGTTTTTCAACACCGGGGAGCTGTTTTTT. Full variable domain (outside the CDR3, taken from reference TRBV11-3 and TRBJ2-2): EAGVVQSPRYKIIEKKQPVAFWCNPISGHNTLYWYLQNLGQGPELLIRYENEEAVDDSQLPKDRFSAERLKGVDSTLKIQPAELGDSAVYLCASSLGFFNTGELFFGEGSRLTVL.

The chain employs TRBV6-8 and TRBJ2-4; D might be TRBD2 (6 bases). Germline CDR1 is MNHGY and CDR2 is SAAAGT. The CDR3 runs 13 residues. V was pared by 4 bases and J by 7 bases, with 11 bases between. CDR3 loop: CASSWAGPNIQYF. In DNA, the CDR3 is TGTGCCAGCAGTTGGGCGGGACCGAACATTCAGTACTTC.

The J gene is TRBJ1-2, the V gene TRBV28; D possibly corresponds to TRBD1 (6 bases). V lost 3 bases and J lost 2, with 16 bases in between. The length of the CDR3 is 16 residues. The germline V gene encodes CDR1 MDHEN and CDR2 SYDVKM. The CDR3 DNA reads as TGTGCCAGCAGTTTCTTCTCGGGGGGCGCGAACTATGGCTACACCTTC. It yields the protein CASSFFSGGANYGYTF.

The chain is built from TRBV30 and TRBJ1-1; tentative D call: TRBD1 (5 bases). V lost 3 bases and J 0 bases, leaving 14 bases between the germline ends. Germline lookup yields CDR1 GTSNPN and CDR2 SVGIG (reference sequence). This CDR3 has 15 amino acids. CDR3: CAWSRPGSMNTEAFF. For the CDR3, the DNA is TGTGCCTGGAGCCGTCCAGGGTCGATGAACACTGAAGCTTTCTTT.

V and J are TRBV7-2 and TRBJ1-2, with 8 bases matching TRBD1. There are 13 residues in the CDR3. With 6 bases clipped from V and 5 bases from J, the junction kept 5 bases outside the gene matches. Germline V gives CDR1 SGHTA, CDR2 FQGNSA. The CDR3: CASRRRTGYGYTF. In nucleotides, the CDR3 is TGTGCCAGCAGACGGAGGACAGGGTATGGCTACACCTTC. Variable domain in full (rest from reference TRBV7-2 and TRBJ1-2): GAGVSQSPSNKVTEKGKDVELRCDPISGHTALYWYRQSLGQGLEFLIYFQGNSAPDKSGLPSDRFSAERTGGSVSTLTIQRTQQEDSAVYLCASRRRTGYGYTFGSGTRLTVV.

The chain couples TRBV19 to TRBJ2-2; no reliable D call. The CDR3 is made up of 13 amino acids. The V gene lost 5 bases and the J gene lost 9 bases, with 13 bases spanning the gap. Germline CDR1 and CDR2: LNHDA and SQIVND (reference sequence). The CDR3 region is CASSPGYIRELFF. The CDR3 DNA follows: TGTGCCAGTAGTCCTGGTTATATCCGGGAGCTGTTTTTT.

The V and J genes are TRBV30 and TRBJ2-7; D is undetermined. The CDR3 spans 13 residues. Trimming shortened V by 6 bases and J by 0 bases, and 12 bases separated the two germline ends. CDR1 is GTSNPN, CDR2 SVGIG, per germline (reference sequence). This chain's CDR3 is CACVPGLSYEQYF. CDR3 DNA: TGTGCCTGTGTTCCGGGCCTCTCCTACGAGCAGTACTTC. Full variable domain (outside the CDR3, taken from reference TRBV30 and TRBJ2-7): SQTIHQWPATLVQPVGSPLSLECTVEGTSNPNLYWYRQAAGRGLQLLFYSVGIGQISSEVPQNLSASRPQDRQFILSSKKLLLSDSGFYLCACVPGLSYEQYFGPGTRLTVT.

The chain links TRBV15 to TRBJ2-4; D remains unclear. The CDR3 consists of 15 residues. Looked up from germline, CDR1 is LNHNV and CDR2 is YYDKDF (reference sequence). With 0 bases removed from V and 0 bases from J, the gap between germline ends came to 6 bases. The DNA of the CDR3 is TGTGCCACCAGCAGAGAGAATTTAGCCAAAAACATTCAGTACTTC. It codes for CATSRENLAKNIQYF.

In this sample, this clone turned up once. The CDR3 protein is CASSRQGANTEAFF. Here the CDR3 DNA reads TGTGCCAGCAGTCGACAGGGGGCGAACACTGAAGCTTTCTTT. The chain carries TRBV22-1 and TRBJ1-1; TRBD1 was called by the table and not checked on the DNA. TRBV22-1 corresponds to a pseudogene. This CDR3 region has 14 residues.

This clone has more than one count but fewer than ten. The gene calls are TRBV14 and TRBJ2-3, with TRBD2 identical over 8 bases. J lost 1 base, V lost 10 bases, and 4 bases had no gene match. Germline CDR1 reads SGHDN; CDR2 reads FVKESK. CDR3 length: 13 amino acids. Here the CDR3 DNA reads TGTGCCACAGGACTAGCCGGCACAGATACGCAGTATTTT. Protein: CATGLAGTDTQYF.

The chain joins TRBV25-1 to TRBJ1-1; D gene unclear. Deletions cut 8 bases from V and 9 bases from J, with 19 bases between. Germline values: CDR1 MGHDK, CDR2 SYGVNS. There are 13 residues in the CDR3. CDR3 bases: TGTGCCAGCTACGGCCCTCTTGAGGTAAAAGCTTTCTTT. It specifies CASYGPLEVKAFF. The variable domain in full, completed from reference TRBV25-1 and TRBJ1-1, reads EADIYQTPRYLVIGTGKKITLECSQTMGHDKMYWYQQDPGMELHLIHYSYGVNSTEKGDLSSESTVSRIRTEHFPLTLESARPSHTSQYLCASYGPLEVKAFFGQGTRLTVV.

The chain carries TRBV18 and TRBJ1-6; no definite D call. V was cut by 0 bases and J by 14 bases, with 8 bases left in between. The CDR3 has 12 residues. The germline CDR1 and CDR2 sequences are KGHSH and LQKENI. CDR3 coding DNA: TGTGCCAGCTCACCACCCCGGGGAACCCTCCACTTT. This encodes CASSPPRGTLHF.

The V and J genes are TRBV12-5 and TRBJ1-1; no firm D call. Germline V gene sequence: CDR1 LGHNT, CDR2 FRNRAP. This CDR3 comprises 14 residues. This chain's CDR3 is CASTAGSLRTEAFF. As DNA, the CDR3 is TGTGCCAGCACCGCAGGATCTTTGAGGACTGAAGCTTTCTTT.

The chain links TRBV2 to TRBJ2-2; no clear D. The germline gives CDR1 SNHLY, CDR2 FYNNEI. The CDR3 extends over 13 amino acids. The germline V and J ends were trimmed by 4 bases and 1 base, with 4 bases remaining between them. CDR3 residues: CASSGQNTGELFF. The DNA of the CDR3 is TGTGCCAGCAGTGGGCAGAACACCGGGGAGCTGTTTTTT. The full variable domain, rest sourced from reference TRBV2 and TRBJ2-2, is EPEVTQTPSHQVTQMGQEVILRCVPISNHLYFYWYRQILGQKVEFLVSFYNNEISEKSEIFDDQFSVERPDGSNFTLKIRSTKLEDSAMYFCASSGQNTGELFFGEGSRLTVL.